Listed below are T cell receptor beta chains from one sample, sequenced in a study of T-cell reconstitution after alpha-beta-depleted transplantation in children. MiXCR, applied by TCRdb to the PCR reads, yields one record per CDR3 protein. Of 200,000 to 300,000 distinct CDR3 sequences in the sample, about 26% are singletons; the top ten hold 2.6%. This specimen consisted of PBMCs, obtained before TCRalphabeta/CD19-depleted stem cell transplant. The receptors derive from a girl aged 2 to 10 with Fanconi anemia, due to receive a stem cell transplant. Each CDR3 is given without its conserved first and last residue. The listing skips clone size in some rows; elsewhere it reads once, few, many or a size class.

CDR3: ASSLARAGGGYNEQF
V: TRBV7-2
size: many

CDR3: ASSLVGENTEAF
V: TRBV7-9
size: .

CDR3: SVVVGVYEQY
V: TRBV29-1
size: many

CDR3: ASSETSGRFFTSTDTQY
V: TRBV6-4
size: many

CDR3: ASSTTSTGDYGYT
V: TRBV5-1
size: few

CDR3: ASSLEGGGYEQY
V: TRBV12-3/TRBV12-4
size: .

CDR3: ASSLLMRAYEQY
V: TRBV7-3
size: many

CDR3: ASSLGTGARKDTQY
V: TRBV7-6
size: few

CDR3: SAKSGGTNYGYT
V: TRBV20-1
size: .

CDR3: ASSEFRGAGANVLT
V: TRBV25-1
size: .

CDR3: ASSVAGQPKSYTGELF
V: TRBV9
size: .

CDR3: ASSLRGKDQPQH
V: TRBV7-2
size: many

CDR3: ASSQGPGTDTQY
V: TRBV3-1
size: .

CDR3: ASRTGVLNEQF
V: TRBV5-1
size: many

CDR3: SVIGTGPLEQY
V: TRBV29-1
size: .

CDR3: SVVDSLNQPQH
V: TRBV29-1
size: many

CDR3: ASSEPGQGTETQY
V: TRBV25-1
size: once

CDR3: ASSSYRFDEQF
V: TRBV5-1
size: many

CDR3: ASSQGDSRKLF
V: TRBV4-1
size: few

CDR3: SARQVTYEQY
V: TRBV20-1
size: few

CDR3: ASSHGQLEQY
V: TRBV7-2
size: many

CDR3: SASRSPLQGDYGYT
V: TRBV20-1
size: many

CDR3: SVLLRTSLYEQY
V: TRBV29-1
size: many

CDR3: ASSRSGSRPHNEQF
V: TRBV28
size: many

CDR3: SATTSGRLYNEQF
V: TRBV20-1
size: few

CDR3: ASKAYEAYNEQF
V: TRBV12-3/TRBV12-4
size: many

CDR3: ASSPFTPVGYT
V: TRBV6-1
size: .

CDR3: SVGQGGTEAF
V: TRBV29-1
size: many

CDR3: ASSLATGTETQY
V: TRBV7-2
size: many

CDR3: SVAVPGYEQY
V: TRBV29-1
size: .

CDR3: SVEESLGQGFDEQF
V: TRBV29-1
size: many

CDR3: SVGDGPYEQY
V: TRBV29-1
size: many

CDR3: ASSLRTSEGTQY
V: TRBV5-1
size: .